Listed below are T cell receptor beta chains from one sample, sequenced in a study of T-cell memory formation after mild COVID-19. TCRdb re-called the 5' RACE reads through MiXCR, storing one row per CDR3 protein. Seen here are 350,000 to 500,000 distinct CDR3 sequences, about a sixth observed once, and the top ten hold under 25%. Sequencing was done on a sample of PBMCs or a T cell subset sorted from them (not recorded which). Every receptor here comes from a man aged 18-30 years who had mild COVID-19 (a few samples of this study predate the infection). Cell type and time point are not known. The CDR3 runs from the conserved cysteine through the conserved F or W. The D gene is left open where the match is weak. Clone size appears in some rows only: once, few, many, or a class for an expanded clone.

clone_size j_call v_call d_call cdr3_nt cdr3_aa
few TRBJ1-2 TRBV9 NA TGTGCCAGCAGCGTCTTAGGAACAGACTATGGCTACACCTTC CASSVLGTDYGYTF
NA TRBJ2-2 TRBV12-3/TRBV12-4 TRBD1 TGTGCCAGCAGTTTTCGGGCAGGGGGTGGCGGGGAGCTGTTTTTT CASSFRAGGGGELFF
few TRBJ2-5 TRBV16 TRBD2 TGTGCCAGCAGCCCCCAGCGGGGGAGAAACCAAGAGACCCAGTACTTC CASSPQRGRNQETQYF
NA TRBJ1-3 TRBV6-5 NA TGTGCCAGCAGTTACTCGCAAATCTCTGGAAACACAATATATTTT CASSYSQISGNTIYF
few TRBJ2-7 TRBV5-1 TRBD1 TGCGCCAGCAGCTCCGGACAGGGGTTACGGTACGAGCAGTACTTC CASSSGQGLRYEQYF
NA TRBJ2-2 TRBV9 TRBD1 TGTGCCAGCAGCGCCAGACTTCGCGGGACAGGGGACACCGGGGAGCTGTTTTTT CASSARLRGTGDTGELFF
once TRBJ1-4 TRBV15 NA TGTGCCACCAGCAGGGGTCGGGATTCTAATGAAAAACTGTTTTTT CATSRGRDSNEKLFF
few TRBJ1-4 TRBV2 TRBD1 TGTGCCAGCAGGTCACAGGGGGCCGGGGGGCACAATGAAAAACTGTTTTTT CASRSQGAGGHNEKLFF
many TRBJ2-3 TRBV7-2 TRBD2 TGTGCCAGCAGGTTGGGGGGAGGGCCTAGCACAGATACGCAGTATTTT CASRLGGGPSTDTQYF
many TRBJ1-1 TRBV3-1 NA TGTGCCAGCAGCCAAAGGGGGGTCGTAGTGGATACTGAAGCTTTCTTT CASSQRGVVVDTEAFF
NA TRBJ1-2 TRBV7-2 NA TGTGCCAGCAGCTTAACAGGAACTCCAAAAGGCTACACCTTC CASSLTGTPKGYTF
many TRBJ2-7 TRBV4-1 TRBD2 TGTGCCAGCAGCCCCGGGACTAACTACGAGCAGTACTTC CASSPGTNYEQYF
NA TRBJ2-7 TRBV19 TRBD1 TGTGCCTCCGGCTACGGACAGGGGCTTTTCGAGCAGTACTTC CASGYGQGLFEQYF
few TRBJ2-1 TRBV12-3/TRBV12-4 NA TGTGCCAGCAGTCGAGGTCCTAGGCCGTTCTTC CASSRGPRPFF
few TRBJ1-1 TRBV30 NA TGTGCCTGGAGTCCCGGGGGGGCGATAGCGGGCTTT CAWSPGGAIAGF
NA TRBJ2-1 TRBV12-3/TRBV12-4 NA TGTGCCAGCAATCCAGGGGGGGGTGAGCAGTTCTTC CASNPGGGEQFF
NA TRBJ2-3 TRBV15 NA TGTGCCACCAGCAGAGATCATGGGGCAGATACGCAGTATTTT CATSRDHGADTQYF
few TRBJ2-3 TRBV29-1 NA TGCAGCGTTGAAAGGACGCGCACAGATACGCAGTATTTT CSVERTRTDTQYF
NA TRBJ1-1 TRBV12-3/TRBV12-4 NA TGTGCCAGCAGTTTAGTAGTCCAAGTTGAAGCTTTCTTT CASSLVVQVEAFF
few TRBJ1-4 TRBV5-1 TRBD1 TGCGCCAGCAATCAGGGGGAAAATGAAAAACTGTTTTTT CASNQGENEKLFF
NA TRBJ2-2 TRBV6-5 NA TGTGCCAGCAGTAAGACAGAGACCACCGGGGAGCTGTTTTTT CASSKTETTGELFF
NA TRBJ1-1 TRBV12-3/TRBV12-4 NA TGTGCCAGCACGAGAGGCGGAATTGAAGCTTTCTTT CASTRGGIEAFF
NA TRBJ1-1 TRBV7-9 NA TGTGCCAGCAGCTTAGAGTTTGATGGTGGAACTGAAGCTTTCTTT CASSLEFDGGTEAFF
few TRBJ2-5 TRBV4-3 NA TGCGCCAGCAGCCAAGGGAGATTCCAAGAGACCCAGTACTTC CASSQGRFQETQYF
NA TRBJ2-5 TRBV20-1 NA TGCAGTGCTACGATTCTTTACGGAGGTGGGGAGACCCAGTACTTC CSATILYGGGETQYF
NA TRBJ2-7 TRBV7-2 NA TGTGCCAGCAGCTTACGGGAAGAATCCTACGAGCAGTACTTC CASSLREESYEQYF
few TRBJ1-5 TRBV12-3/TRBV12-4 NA TGTGCCAGCGGATTCCGGGATAGCAATCAGCCCCAGCATTTT CASGFRDSNQPQHF
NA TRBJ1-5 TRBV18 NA TGTGCCAGCTCCCTCGACAAGAATCAGCCCCAGCATTTT CASSLDKNQPQHF
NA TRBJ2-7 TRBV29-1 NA TGCAGCGTTGGGGGCCGGGAAAACGAGCAGTACTTC CSVGGRENEQYF
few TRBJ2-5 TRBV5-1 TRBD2 TGCGCCAGCAGCTTGGCCCTAAGCGGGAGGGAGACCCAGTACTTC CASSLALSGRETQYF
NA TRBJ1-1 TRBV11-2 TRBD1 TGTGCCAGCAGCTCCCTCAGGACAGGTCAAAACCCCGAACGATGGGCTTTCTTT CASSSLRTGQNPERWAFF
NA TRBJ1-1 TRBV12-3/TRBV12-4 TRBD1 TGTGCCAGCAGTTTACTACAGGGGGCTGTAACTGAAGCTTTCTTT CASSLLQGAVTEAFF
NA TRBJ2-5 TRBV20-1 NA TGCAGTGCTAGAGATTCCGCTCCTCCCCAGACCCAGTACTTC CSARDSAPPQTQYF
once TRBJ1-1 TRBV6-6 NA TGTGCCAGCAGTTACGGGACCCGTCTTGAAGCTTTCTTT CASSYGTRLEAFF
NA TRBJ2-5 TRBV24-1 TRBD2 TGTGCCACCAGTGAGGGCCTAGCGGGGGAGACCCAGTACTTC CATSEGLAGETQYF
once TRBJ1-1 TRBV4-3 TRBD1 TGCGCCAGCAGCCACCCGGGACAGACTAACACTGAAGCTTTCTTT CASSHPGQTNTEAFF
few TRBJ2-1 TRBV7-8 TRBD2 TGTGCCAGCAGCTTTTTCCTAGCGGCTTACAATGAGCAGTTCTTC CASSFFLAAYNEQFF
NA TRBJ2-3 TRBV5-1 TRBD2 TGCGCCAGCAGCTTGGCGGGGGGGCCCGTAGATACGCAGTATTTT CASSLAGGPVDTQYF
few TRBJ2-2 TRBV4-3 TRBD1 TGCGCCAGCAGCCGGATGCAGGGGGCGCGGACCGGGGAGCTGTTTTTT CASSRMQGARTGELFF
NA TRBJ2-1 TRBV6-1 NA TGTGCCAGCAGTGCCTCGGGGTTCAATGAGCAGTTCTTC CASSASGFNEQFF
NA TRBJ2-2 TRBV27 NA TGTGCCAGCGGAAACAGCTTGGGCACCGGGGAGCTGTTTTTT CASGNSLGTGELFF